The 2 T cell receptor beta chains presented below share a single source sample, sequenced in a study of blood T cells in healthy people across ages. A second PCR of about 7 to 11 cycles used a sample-barcoded 5' primer and a J-beta primer mix. One entry per CDR3 protein results from TCRdb running MiXCR on the 5' RACE reads. The sample holds fewer than 800,000 distinct CDR3 sequences, roughly 25% seen once. These same data were also listed under a study on T cells of mothers and their children.

The specimen was blood. Receptor source: a boy younger than 18 in good health.

This clonotype was counted once. V and J are TRBV3-1 and TRBJ2-2; 11 bases align to TRBD1. V shed 3 bases, J shed 6 bases, and the junction held 6 bases outside the gene matches. CDR1 is LGHDT and CDR2 is YNNKEL in the germline V gene (reference sequence). CDR3 length: 16 amino acids. CDR3 sequence reads: CASSQGQGGFAGELFF. The CDR3, as DNA: TGTGCCAGCAGCCAGGGACAGGGGGGATTCGCCGGGGAGCTGTTTTTT.

This clonotype was observed a few times. V and J are TRBV29-1 and TRBJ2-7; D uncertain. Germline V CDR1 and CDR2: SQVTM, ANQGSEA. Trimming took 6 bases from V and 2 from J, leaving 14 bases between them. The CDR3 totals 13 residues. The CDR3 DNA is TGCAGCGTGCCCGGGCCCACAGCCTACGAGCAGTACTTC. Its translation: CSVPGPTAYEQYF.